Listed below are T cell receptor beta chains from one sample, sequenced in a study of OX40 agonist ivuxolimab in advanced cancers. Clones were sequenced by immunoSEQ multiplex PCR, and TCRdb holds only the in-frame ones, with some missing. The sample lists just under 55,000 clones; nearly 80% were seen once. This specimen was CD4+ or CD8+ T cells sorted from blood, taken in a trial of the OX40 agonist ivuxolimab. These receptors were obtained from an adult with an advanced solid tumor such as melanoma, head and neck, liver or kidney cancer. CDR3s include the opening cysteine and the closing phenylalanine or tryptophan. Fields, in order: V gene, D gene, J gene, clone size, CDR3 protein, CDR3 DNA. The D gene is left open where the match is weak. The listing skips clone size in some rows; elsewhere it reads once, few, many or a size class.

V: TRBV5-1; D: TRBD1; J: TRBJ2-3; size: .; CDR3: CASSRHRGADTQYF; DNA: TGCGCCAGCAGCCGCCACAGGGGGGCAGATACGCAGTATTTT
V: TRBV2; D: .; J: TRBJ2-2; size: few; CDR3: CASSEEGYGELFF; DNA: TGTGCCAGCAGTGAAGAGGGTTACGGGGAGCTGTTTTTT
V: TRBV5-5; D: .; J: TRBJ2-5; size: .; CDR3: CASSLTRGSAGETQYF; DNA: TGTGCCAGCAGCTTGACCCGCGGGTCGGCCGGGGAGACCCAGTACTTC
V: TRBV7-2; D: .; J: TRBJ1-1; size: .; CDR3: CASRRGIGAEAFF; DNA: TGTGCCAGCAGAAGGGGGATCGGCGCTGAAGCTTTCTTT
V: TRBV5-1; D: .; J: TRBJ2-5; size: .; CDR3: CASSFVGATGQETQYF; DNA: TGCGCCAGCAGTTTTGTCGGGGCCACGGGTCAAGAGACCCAGTACTTC
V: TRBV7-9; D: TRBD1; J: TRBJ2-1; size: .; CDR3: CASRRDRGPVSYNEQFF; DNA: TGTGCCAGCAGGCGGGACAGGGGGCCGGTCTCCTACAATGAGCAGTTCTTC
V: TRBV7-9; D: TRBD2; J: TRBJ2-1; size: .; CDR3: CASSRLAVHNEQFF; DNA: TGTGCCAGCAGCAGACTAGCCGTCCACAATGAGCAGTTCTTC
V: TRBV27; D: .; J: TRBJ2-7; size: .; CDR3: CASSLQAIPYEQYF; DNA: TGTGCCAGCAGTTTACAGGCCATCCCCTACGAGCAGTACTTC
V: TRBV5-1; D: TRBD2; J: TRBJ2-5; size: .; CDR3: CASSRGLAGGGETQYF; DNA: TGCGCCAGCAGCCGGGGACTAGCGGGGGGAGGAGAGACCCAGTACTTC
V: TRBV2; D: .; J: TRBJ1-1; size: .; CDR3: CASIPGLNTEAFF; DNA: TGTGCCAGCATCCCCGGGCTGAACACTGAAGCTTTCTTT
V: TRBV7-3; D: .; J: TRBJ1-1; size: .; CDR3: CASKEGMNTEAFF; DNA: TGTGCCAGCAAGGAGGGAATGAACACTGAAGCTTTCTTT
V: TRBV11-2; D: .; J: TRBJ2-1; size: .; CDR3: CASKPGQPFDSYNEQFF; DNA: TGTGCCAGCAAGCCGGGACAACCCTTTGACTCCTACAATGAGCAGTTCTTC
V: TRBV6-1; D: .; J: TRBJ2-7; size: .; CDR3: CASRLSSSVTYEQYF; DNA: TGTGCCAGCCGGCTCTCCTCTAGCGTTACCTACGAGCAGTACTTC
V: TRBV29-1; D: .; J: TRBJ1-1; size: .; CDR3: CSVEGVPNTEAFF; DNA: TGCAGCGTTGAAGGGGTCCCGAACACTGAAGCTTTCTTT
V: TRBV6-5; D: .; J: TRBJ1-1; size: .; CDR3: CASTYGGGMNTEAFF; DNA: TGTGCCAGCACCTACGGGGGGGGAATGAACACTGAAGCTTTCTTT
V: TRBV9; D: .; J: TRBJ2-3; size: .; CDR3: CASSAEATLPQYF; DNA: TGTGCCAGCAGCGCGGAGGCCACCCTTCCGCAGTATTTT
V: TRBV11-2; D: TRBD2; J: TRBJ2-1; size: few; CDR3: CASSYPPSGTSDEQFF; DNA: TGTGCCAGCAGCTACCCTCCTAGCGGGACTTCTGATGAGCAGTTCTTC